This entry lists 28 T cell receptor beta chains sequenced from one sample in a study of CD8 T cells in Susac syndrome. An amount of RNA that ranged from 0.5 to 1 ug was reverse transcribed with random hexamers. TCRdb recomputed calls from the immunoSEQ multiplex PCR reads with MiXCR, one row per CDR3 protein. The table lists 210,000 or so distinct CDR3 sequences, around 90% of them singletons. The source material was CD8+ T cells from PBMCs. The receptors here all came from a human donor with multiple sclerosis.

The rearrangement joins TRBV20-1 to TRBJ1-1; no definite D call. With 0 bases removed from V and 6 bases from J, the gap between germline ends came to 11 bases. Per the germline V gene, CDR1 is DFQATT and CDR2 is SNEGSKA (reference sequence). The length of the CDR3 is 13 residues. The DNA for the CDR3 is TGCAGTGCTAGAGATAACCAGGCTCCTGAAGCTTTCTTT. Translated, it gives CSARDNQAPEAFF.

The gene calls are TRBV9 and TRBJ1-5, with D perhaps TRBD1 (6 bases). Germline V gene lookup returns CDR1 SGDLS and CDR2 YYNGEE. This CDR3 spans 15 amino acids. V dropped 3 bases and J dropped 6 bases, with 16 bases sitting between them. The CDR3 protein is CASSADWGAGQPQHF. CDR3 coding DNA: TGTGCCAGCAGCGCCGATTGGGGGGCCGGTCAGCCCCAGCATTTT.

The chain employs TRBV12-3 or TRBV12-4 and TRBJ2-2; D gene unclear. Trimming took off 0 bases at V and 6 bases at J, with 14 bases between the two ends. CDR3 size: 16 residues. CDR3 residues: CASSLALGRGAGELFF. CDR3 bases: TGTGCCAGCAGTTTAGCGCTCGGTCGCGGCGCCGGGGAGCTGTTTTTT.

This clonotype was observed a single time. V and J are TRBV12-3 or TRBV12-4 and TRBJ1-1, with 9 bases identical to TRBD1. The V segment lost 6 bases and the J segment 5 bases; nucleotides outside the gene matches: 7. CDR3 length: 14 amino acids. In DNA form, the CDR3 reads TGTGCCAGCAGCCTGGACAGGGGTGGGACTGAAGCTTTCTTT. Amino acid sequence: CASSLDRGGTEAFF.

The CDR3 DNA reads as TGTGCCAGCAGCGTAGTCCCCACAGATACGCAGTATTTT. Translating it yields CASSVVPTDTQYF. The chain uses TRBV9 and TRBJ2-3; no clear D gene. The CDR3 has 13 residues. The germline CDR1 and CDR2 sequences are SGDLS and YYNGEE. V shed 0 bases and J shed 2 bases, with 4 bases lying between them.

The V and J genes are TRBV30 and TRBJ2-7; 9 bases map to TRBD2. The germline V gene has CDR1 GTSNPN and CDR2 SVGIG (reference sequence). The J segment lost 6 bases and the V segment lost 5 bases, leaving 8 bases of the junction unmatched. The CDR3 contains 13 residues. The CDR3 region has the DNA TGTGCCTGGGAGCGGGAGGATTCATTCGAGCAGTACTTC. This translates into CAWEREDSFEQYF.

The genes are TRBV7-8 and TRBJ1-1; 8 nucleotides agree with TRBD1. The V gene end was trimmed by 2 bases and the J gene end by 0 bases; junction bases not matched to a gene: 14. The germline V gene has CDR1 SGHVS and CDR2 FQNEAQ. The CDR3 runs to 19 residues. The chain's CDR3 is CASSLPPKTGEVMNTEAFF. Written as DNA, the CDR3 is TGTGCCAGCAGCTTACCCCCCAAGACAGGGGAGGTAATGAACACTGAAGCTTTCTTT. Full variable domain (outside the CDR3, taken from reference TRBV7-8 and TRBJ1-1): GAGVSQSPRYKVAKRGQDVALRCDPISGHVSLFWYQQALGQGPEFLTYFQNEAQLDKSGLPSDRFFAERPEGSVSTLKIQRTQQEDSAVYLCASSLPPKTGEVMNTEAFFGQGTRLTVV.

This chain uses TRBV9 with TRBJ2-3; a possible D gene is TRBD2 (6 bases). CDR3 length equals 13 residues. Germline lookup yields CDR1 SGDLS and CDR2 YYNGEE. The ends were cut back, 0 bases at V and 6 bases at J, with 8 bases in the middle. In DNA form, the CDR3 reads TGTGCCAGCAGCGTAGAGGGGAGGGATACGCAGTATTTT. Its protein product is CASSVEGRDTQYF.

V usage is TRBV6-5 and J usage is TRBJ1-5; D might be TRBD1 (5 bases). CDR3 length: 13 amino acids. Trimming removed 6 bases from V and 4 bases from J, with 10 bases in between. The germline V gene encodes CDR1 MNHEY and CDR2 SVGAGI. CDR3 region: CASSMTANQPQHF. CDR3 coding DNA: TGTGCCAGCAGCATGACAGCAAATCAGCCCCAGCATTTT.

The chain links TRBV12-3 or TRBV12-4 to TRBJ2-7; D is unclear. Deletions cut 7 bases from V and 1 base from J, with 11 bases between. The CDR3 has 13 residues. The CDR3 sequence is CASKSSRSYEQYF. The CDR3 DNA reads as TGTGCCAGCAAAAGCTCGAGGTCCTACGAGCAGTACTTC.

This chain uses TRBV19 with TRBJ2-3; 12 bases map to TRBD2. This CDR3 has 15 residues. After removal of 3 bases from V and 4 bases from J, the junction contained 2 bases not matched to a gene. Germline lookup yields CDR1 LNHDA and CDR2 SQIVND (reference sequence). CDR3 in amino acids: CASSMTSGSADTQYF. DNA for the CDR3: TGTGCCAGTAGTATGACTAGCGGGAGCGCAGATACGCAGTATTTT.

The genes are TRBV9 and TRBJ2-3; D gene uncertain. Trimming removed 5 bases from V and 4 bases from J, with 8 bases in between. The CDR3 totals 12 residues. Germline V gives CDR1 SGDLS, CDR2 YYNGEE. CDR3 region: CASSVGADTQYF. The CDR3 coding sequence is TGTGCCAGCAGTGTTGGGGCAGATACGCAGTATTTT.

CDR3: CASTYGLGTSSTQYF. CDR3 nucleotide sequence: TGTGCCAGCACCTACGGCCTCGGGACTAGCTCGACCCAGTACTTC. This chain connects TRBV7-2 to TRBJ2-5; TRBD2 aligns across 9 bases. The CDR3 is made up of 15 amino acids. The germline gives CDR1 SGHTA, CDR2 FQGNSA. V trimming: 7 bases; J trimming: 7 bases; junction bases outside the gene matches: 13.

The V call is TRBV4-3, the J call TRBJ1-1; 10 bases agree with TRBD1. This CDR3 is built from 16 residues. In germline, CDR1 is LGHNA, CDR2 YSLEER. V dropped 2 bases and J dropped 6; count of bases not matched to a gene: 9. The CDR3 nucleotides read TGCGCCAGCAGCCAATTTCACGGACAGGGGGTGTCTGAAGCTTTCTTT. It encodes CASSQFHGQGVSEAFF.

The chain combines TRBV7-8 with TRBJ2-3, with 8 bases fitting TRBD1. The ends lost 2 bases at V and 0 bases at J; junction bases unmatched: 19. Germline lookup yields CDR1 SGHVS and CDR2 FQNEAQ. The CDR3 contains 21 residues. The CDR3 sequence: CASSLFRLPGTGPLSTDTQYF. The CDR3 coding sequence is TGTGCCAGCAGCTTATTCCGACTGCCCGGGACAGGTCCATTGAGCACAGATACGCAGTATTTT.

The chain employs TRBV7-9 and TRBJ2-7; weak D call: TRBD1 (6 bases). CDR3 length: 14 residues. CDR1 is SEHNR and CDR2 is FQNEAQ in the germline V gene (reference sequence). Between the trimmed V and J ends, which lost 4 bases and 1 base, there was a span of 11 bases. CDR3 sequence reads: CASSSGHESYEQYF. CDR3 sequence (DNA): TGTGCCAGCAGCTCGGGACACGAGTCCTACGAGCAGTACTTC.

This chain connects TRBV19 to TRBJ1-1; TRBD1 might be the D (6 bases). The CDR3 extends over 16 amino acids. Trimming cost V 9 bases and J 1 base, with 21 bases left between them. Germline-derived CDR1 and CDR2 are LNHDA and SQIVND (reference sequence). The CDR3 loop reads CASNFYGQSRNTEAFF. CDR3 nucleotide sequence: TGTGCCAGCAACTTTTACGGACAGAGCAGGAACACTGAAGCTTTCTTT.

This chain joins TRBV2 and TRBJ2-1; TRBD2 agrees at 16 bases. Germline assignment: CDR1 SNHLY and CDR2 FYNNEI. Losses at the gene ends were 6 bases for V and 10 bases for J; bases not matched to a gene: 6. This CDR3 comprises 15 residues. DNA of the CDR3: TGTGCCAGCAGGAAGGGACTAGCGGGAGGGGCGGAGCAGTTCTTC. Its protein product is CASRKGLAGGAEQFF.

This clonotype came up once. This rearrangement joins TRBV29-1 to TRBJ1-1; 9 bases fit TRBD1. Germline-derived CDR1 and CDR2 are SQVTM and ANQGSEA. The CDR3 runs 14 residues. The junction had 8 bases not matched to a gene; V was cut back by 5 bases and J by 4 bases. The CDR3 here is CSVPGQGRGTEAFF. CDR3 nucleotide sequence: TGCAGCGTTCCCGGACAGGGGAGGGGCACTGAAGCTTTCTTT.

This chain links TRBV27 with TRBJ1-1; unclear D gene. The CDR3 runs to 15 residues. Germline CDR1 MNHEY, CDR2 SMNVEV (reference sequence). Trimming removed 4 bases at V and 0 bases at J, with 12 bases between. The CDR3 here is CASSYSPNMNTEAFF. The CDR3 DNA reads TGTGCCAGCAGTTACAGTCCCAACATGAACACTGAAGCTTTCTTT.

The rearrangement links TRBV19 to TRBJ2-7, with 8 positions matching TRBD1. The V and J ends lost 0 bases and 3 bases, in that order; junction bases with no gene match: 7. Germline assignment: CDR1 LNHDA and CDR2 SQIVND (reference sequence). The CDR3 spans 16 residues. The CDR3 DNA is TGTGCCAGTAGTATAGATTTGACAGGGGCCTTCTACGAGCAGTACTTC. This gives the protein CASSIDLTGAFYEQYF.

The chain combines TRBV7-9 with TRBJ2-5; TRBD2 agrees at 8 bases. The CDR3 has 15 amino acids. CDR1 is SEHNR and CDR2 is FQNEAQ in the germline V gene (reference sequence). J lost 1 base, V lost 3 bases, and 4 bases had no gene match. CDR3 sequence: CASSFLTSGQETQYF. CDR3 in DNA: TGTGCCAGCAGCTTCCTCACTAGCGGCCAAGAGACCCAGTACTTC.

The CDR3 sequence: CASSFFPPVRTDTQYF. The CDR3 bases are TGTGCCAGCAGCTTCTTCCCACCGGTCCGCACAGATACGCAGTATTTT. V usage is TRBV7-9 and J usage is TRBJ2-3; no clear D gene. The CDR3 runs to 16 residues. Trimming took 3 bases from V and 1 from J, leaving 14 bases between them. Germline V gene lookup returns CDR1 SEHNR and CDR2 FQNEAQ (reference sequence).

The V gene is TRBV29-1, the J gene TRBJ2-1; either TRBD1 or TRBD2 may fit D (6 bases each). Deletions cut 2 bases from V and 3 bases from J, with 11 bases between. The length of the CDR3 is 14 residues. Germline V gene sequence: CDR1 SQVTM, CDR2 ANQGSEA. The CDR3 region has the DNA TGCAGCGTTGAATCGGGGGCGAACTACAATGAGCAGTTCTTC. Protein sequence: CSVESGANYNEQFF.

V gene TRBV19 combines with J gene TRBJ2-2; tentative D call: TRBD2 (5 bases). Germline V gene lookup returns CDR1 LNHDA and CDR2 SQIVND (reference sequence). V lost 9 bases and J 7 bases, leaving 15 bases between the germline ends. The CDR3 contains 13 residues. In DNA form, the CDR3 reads TGTGCCAGCCGGGGATGGGGTGGCGGGGAGCTGTTTTTT. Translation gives CASRGWGGGELFF.

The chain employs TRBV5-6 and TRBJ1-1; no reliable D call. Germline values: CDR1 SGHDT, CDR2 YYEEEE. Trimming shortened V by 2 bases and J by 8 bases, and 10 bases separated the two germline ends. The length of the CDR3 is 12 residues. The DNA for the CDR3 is TGTGCCAGCAGCTTAACGAGCTACGAAGCTTTCTTT. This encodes CASSLTSYEAFF.

As DNA, the CDR3 is TGTGCCAGCCGGGACTCCAATACCTACGAGCAGTACTTC. The encoded protein is CASRDSNTYEQYF. This chain links TRBV2 with TRBJ2-7; TRBD2 might be the D (6 bases). The CDR3 extends over 13 amino acids. In germline, CDR1 is SNHLY, CDR2 FYNNEI. V was clipped by 8 bases and J by 2 bases, with 13 bases between them.

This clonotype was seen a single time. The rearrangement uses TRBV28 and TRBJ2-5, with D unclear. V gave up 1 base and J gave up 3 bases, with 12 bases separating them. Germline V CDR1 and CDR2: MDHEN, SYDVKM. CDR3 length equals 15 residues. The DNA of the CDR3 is TGTGCCAGCAGTTTATCAACCGGCAGCAAAGAGACCCAGTACTTC. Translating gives CASSLSTGSKETQYF.